This T cell receptor beta chain was profiled in a study of T cells in Graves' hyperthyroidism and ophthalmopathy. Exclusions: uncontrolled infection, other autoimmune disease, pregnancy, lactation. The study based diagnoses on clinical symptoms, serum thyroxine and TRAb, thyroid ultrasound and orbital computed tomography. Preceding any ophthalmopathy symptoms, the blood sample dates from first hyperthyroidism diagnosis. Study-wide results and limits: Among clonotypes expanded in thyroid above 0.001, most were also found in blood.

With regard to this clonotype: Its matching antigen is unknown. A much larger clone lies one base from this, so it may be a read error.

The TCR beta CDR3 regions underwent amplification using RNA transcripts as the source. HTBI primers were the set used in a first-round RT-PCR of the TCR CDR3. TCRdb processed the multiplex PCR reads anew with MiXCR; each CDR3 protein has one entry. The table shows around 280,000 distinct CDR3 sequences, with roughly 13% occurring only once. This CDR3 has 16 residues. CDR1 is MNHEY and CDR2 is SVGAGI in the germline V gene. V shed 0 bases and J shed 1 base, with 9 bases lying between them. The receptor's source is a young woman with Graves' hyperthyroidism that later progressed to Graves' ophthalmopathy. Sequencing used blood. This rearrangement joins TRBV6-5 to TRBJ2-2; unclear D gene. The CDR3 DNA is TGTGCCAGCAGTTACTCCCCACTTCTGAACACCGGGGAGCTGTTTTTT. Protein product: CASSYSPLLNTGELFF.